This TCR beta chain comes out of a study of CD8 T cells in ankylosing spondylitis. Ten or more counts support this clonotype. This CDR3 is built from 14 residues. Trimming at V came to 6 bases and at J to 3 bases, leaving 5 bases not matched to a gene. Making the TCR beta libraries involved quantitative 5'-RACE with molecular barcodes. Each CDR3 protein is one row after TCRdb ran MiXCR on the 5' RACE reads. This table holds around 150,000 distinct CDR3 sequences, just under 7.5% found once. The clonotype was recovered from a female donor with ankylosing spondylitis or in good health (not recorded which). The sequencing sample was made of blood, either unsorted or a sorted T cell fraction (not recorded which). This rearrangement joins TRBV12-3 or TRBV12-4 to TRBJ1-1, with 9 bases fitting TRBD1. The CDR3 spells CASRPGTGYTEAFF. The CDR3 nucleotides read TGTGCCAGCAGGCCCGGGACAGGGTACACTGAAGCTTTCTTT.